One sample yielded the 19 T cell receptor beta chains listed below, sequenced in a study of T cells in localized non-small cell lung cancer. Generated by immunoSEQ multiplex PCR, the TCRdb table keeps only in-frame clones and is missing some. The data show about 83,000 clones, more than 75% seen once. This specimen was peripheral blood, taken before any cancer treatment. These receptors were taken from a female donor over 55 with stage I lung adenocarcinoma.

V is TRBV9 and J is TRBJ2-7; 7 positions match TRBD2. With V trimmed by 0 bases and J by 2 bases, 8 bases remained unmatched. The CDR3 length is 16 residues. Looked up from germline, CDR1 is SGDLS and CDR2 is YYNGEE. The CDR3 DNA is TGTGCCAGCAGCGTAGGTGGTAGCGGGCTCCCCTACGAGCAGTACTTC. Translation: CASSVGGSGLPYEQYF.

This rearrangement joins TRBV10-3 to TRBJ1-5; no clear D gene. The V gene's germline CDR1 is ENHRY and CDR2 SYGVKD. The V end lost 6 bases, the J end lost 7 bases, and 13 bases lay between the germline ends. The CDR3 spans 13 residues. The CDR3, as DNA: TGTGCCATCAGGGACGACGGGATACAGCCCCAGCATTTT. Its translation is CAIRDDGIQPQHF.

The rearrangement uses TRBV7-6 and TRBJ2-1; D is unclear. The CDR3 totals 17 residues. Germline assignment: CDR1 SGHVS and CDR2 FNYEAQ. V was cut by 5 bases and J by 0 bases, with 17 bases left in between. As DNA, the CDR3 is TGTGCCAGCAGCCGGAATTTGGCGCTTAGCTCCTACAATGAGCAGTTCTTC. Translating it yields CASSRNLALSSYNEQFF.

V usage is TRBV4-1 and J usage is TRBJ2-3; maybe TRBD1 (6 bases). Looked up from germline, CDR1 is MGHRA and CDR2 is YSYEKL. The CDR3 spans 16 residues. V was clipped by 2 bases and J by 0 bases, with 12 bases between them. CDR3 loop: CASSQRGDMSTDTQYF. The CDR3 coding sequence is TGCGCCAGCAGCCAAAGAGGGGACATGAGCACAGATACGCAGTATTTT.

The chain uses TRBV7-9 and TRBJ1-2, with a tentative D call TRBD1 (5 bases). CDR3 size: 14 residues. Trimming cost V 5 bases and J 8 bases, with 18 bases left between them. Germline assignment: CDR1 SEHNR and CDR2 FQNEAQ (reference sequence). The CDR3 is CASSHRFGGVGYTF. Written as DNA, the CDR3 is TGTGCCAGCAGCCACAGGTTCGGAGGAGTCGGCTACACCTTC.

The chain couples TRBV4-2 to TRBJ1-2, with 8 bases lining up with TRBD1. V shed 4 bases, J shed 6 bases, and the junction held 4 bases outside the gene matches. Germline V gene lookup returns CDR1 LGHNA and CDR2 YNFKEQ. The CDR3 is 13 amino acids. CDR3 in amino acids: CASSRGQEDGYTF. CDR3 nucleotides: TGTGCCAGCAGCCGGGGACAGGAGGATGGCTACACCTTC.

This clone is a singleton in its sample. V and J are TRBV7-2 and TRBJ1-1; TRBD1 is a possible D gene (5 bases). CDR1 is SGHTA and CDR2 is FQGNSA in the germline V gene. The V and J ends lost 1 base and 1 base respectively, with 13 bases between them. This CDR3 has 16 amino acids. DNA for the CDR3: TGTGCCAGCAGCTTAGAAGCTGGGGCGACGAACACTGAAGCTTTCTTT. Protein sequence: CASSLEAGATNTEAFF.

V and J are TRBV28 and TRBJ2-7, with TRBD2 matching over 10 bases. CDR3 length: 14 residues. CDR1 and CDR2 (germline): MDHEN, SYDVKM. V was pared by 5 bases and J by 0 bases, with 1 base of the junction left unmatched. For the CDR3, the DNA is TGTGCCAGCAGTCCTAGCGGGAGCTCCTACGAGCAGTACTTC. Amino acids: CASSPSGSSYEQYF.

This clone was recorded a few times. The chain has TRBV19 and TRBJ2-2, with 7 bases matching TRBD1. The CDR3 consists of 16 residues. V lost 5 bases, J lost 6 bases, and 12 bases stayed unmatched. Germline assignment: CDR1 LNHDA and CDR2 SQIVND (reference sequence). As DNA, the CDR3 is TGTGCCAGTAGTTTTAGAAGACAGGGTACGGCCGGGGAGCTGTTTTTT. Its translation: CASSFRRQGTAGELFF.

The V gene is TRBV7-3, the J gene TRBJ2-5; 13 bases fit TRBD2. CDR1 SGHTA and CDR2 FQGTGA come from the germline V gene. The CDR3 contains 15 residues. V shed 5 bases and J 4 bases; nucleotides not matched to a gene: 4. CDR3 in DNA: TGTGCCAGCAGCACTAGCGGGAGGGTTGGAGAGACCCAGTACTTC. Amino acids: CASSTSGRVGETQYF.

The chain combines TRBV7-8 with TRBJ1-1, with 11 nucleotides matching TRBD1. This CDR3 spans 16 amino acids. The V gene's germline CDR1 is SGHVS and CDR2 FQNEAQ. The V gene end was trimmed by 4 bases and the J gene end by 7 bases; junction bases not matched to a gene: 11. The chain's CDR3 is CASSSLTDRGLDEAFF. As DNA, the CDR3 is TGTGCCAGCAGCTCGTTAACGGACAGGGGGCTAGATGAAGCTTTCTTT. Full variable domain (rest looked up from reference TRBV7-8 and TRBJ1-1): GAGVSQSPRYKVAKRGQDVALRCDPISGHVSLFWYQQALGQGPEFLTYFQNEAQLDKSGLPSDRFFAERPEGSVSTLKIQRTQQEDSAVYLCASSSLTDRGLDEAFFGQGTRLTVV.

The rearrangement joins TRBV27 to TRBJ1-2; D remains ambiguous. Trimming stripped 3 bases from V and 2 bases from J, with 16 bases between. Germline values: CDR1 MNHEY, CDR2 SMNVEV (reference sequence). This CDR3 is built from 16 residues. For the CDR3, the DNA is TGTGCCAGCAGTTTTCTCGTGGGGAGGAGGAACTATGGCTACACCTTC. Its translation is CASSFLVGRRNYGYTF.

The CDR3 protein is CASTRTGGGTGGEQYF. The CDR3 DNA sequence: TGTGCCAGTACCAGGACAGGGGGCGGCACGGGCGGCGAGCAGTACTTC. V gene TRBV19 combines with J gene TRBJ2-7; TRBD1 aligns across 11 bases. Germline CDR1 is LNHDA and CDR2 is SQIVND (reference sequence). Trimming took 7 bases from V and 6 from J; bases not matched to a gene: 14. This CDR3 is built from 16 residues.

This rearrangement joins TRBV5-1 to TRBJ1-2, with a tentative D call TRBD1 (6 bases). Germline CDR1 is SGHRS and CDR2 is YFSETQ. This CDR3 has 12 amino acids. Deletions cut 2 bases from V and 5 bases from J, with 7 bases between. The CDR3, as DNA: TGCGCCAGCAGCTTAGGACAGTATGGCTACACCTTC. Translation gives CASSLGQYGYTF.

The rearrangement links TRBV5-1 to TRBJ2-3; D gene uncertain. The CDR3 loop spans 14 amino acids. Trimming removed 1 base from V and 3 bases from J, with 9 bases in between. Germline assignment: CDR1 SGHRS and CDR2 YFSETQ. CDR3 protein: CASSLPAGTDTQYF. The CDR3 DNA sequence: TGCGCCAGCAGCTTGCCCGCAGGTACAGATACGCAGTATTTT.

The chain carries TRBV4-2 and TRBJ1-5, with unresolved D. The V gene lost 0 bases and the J gene lost 9 bases, with 9 bases spanning the gap. Germline V gene data show CDR1 as LGHNA and CDR2 as YNFKEQ. The CDR3 is made up of 13 amino acids. The CDR3 is CASSQDYHGPQHF. The CDR3 bases are TGTGCCAGCAGCCAAGACTATCACGGGCCCCAGCATTTT.

The chain employs TRBV7-8 and TRBJ2-1, with 9 bases identical to TRBD2. Trimming removed 4 bases from V and 3 bases from J; junction bases left unmatched: 13. Per the germline V gene, CDR1 is SGHVS and CDR2 is FQNEAQ. The CDR3 is 18 amino acids. CDR3 residues: CASSYASGAPSGYNEQFF. CDR3 DNA sequence: TGTGCCAGCAGCTACGCTAGCGGGGCCCCTTCCGGCTACAATGAGCAGTTCTTC.

The chain is built from TRBV10-3 and TRBJ2-3; D might be TRBD1 or TRBD2, each matching 5 bases. This CDR3 region has 14 residues. Trimming took 4 bases from V and 1 from J, leaving 9 bases between them. Germline V gene data show CDR1 as ENHRY and CDR2 as SYGVKD. The CDR3 DNA reads as TGTGCCATCAGTGTTGGGGGTCGCACAGATACGCAGTATTTT. It codes for CAISVGGRTDTQYF.

The chain joins TRBV20-1 to TRBJ2-3; the D is unclear. The CDR3 loop spans 11 amino acids. CDR1 is DFQATT and CDR2 is SNEGSKA in the germline V gene (reference sequence). Trimming cost V 5 bases and J 1 base, with 4 bases left between them. In DNA form, the CDR3 reads TGCAGTGCTTCTCGCACAGATACGCAGTATTTT. Amino acids: CSASRTDTQYF.